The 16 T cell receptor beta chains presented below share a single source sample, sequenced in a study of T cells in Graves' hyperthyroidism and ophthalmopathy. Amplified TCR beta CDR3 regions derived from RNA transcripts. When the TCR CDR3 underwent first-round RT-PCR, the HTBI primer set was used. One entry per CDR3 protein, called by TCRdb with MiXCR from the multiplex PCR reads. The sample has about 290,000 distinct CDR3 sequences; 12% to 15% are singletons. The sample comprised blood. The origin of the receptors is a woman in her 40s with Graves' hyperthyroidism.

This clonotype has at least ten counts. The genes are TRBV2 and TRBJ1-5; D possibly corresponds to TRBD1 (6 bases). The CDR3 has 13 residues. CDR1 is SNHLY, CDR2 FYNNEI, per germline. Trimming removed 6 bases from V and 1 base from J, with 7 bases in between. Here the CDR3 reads CASRDRSNQPQHF. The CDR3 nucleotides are TGTGCCAGCAGGGACAGAAGCAATCAGCCCCAGCATTTT.

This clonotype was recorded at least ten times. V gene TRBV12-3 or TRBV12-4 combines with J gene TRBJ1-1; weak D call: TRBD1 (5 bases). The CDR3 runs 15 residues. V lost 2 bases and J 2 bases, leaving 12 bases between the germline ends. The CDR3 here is CASSLSGTLNTEAFF. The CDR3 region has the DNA TGTGCCAGCAGTTTAAGCGGGACTTTAAACACTGAAGCTTTCTTT.

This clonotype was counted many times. CDR3 nucleotides: TGCAGTGCACACACGACTAGCGGGGGGTACAATGAGCAGTTCTTC. Residues: CSAHTTSGGYNEQFF. This rearrangement joins TRBV20-1 to TRBJ2-1, with 13 positions matching TRBD2. The length of the CDR3 is 15 residues. Germline V gives CDR1 DFQATT, CDR2 SNEGSKA (reference sequence). The V and J ends lost 6 bases and 4 bases, in that order; junction bases with no gene match: 6.

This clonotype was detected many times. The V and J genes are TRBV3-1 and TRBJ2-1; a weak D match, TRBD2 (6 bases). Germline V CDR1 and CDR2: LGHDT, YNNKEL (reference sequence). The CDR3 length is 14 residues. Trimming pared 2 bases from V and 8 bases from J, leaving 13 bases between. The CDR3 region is CASSQMTSTDEQFF. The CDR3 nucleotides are TGTGCCAGCAGCCAAATGACTAGTACAGATGAGCAGTTCTTC.

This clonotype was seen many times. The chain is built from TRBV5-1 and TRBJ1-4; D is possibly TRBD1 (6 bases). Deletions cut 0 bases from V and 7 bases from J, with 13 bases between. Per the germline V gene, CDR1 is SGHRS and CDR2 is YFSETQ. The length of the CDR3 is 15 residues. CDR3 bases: TGCGCCAGCAGCTTGGGAGGACAGAGGGCTGAAAAACTGTTTTTT. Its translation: CASSLGGQRAEKLFF.

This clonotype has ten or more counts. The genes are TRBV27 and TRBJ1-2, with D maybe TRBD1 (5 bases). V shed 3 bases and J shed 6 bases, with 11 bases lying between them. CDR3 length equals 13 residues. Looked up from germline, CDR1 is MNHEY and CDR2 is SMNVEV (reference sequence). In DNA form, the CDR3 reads TGTGCCAGCAGTTTTCAGGGCTCGAATGGCTACACCTTC. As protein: CASSFQGSNGYTF.

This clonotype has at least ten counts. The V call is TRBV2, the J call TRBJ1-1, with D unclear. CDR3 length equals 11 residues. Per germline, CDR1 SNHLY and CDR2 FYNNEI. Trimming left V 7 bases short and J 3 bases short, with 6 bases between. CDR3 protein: CASTRHTEAFF. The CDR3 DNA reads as TGTGCCAGCACCCGACACACTGAAGCTTTCTTT.

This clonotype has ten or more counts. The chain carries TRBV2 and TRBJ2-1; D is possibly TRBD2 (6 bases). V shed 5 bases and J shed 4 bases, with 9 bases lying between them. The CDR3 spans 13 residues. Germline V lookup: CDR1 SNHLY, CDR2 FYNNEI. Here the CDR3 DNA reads TGTGCCAGCAGTACGGAGGGGTACAATGAGCAGTTCTTC. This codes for CASSTEGYNEQFF. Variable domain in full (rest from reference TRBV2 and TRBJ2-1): EPEVTQTPSHQVTQMGQEVILRCVPISNHLYFYWYRQILGQKVEFLVSFYNNEISEKSEIFDDQFSVERPDGSNFTLKIRSTKLEDSAMYFCASSTEGYNEQFFGPGTRLTVL.

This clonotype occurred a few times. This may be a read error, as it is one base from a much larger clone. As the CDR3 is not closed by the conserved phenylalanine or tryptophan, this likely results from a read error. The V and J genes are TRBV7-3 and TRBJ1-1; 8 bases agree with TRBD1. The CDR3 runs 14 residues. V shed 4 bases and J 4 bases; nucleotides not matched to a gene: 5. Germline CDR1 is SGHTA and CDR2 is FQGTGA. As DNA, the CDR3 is TGTGCCAGCAGCTCACAGGGGGTAGGCACTGAAGCTTTCCTT. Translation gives CASSSQGVGTEAFL.

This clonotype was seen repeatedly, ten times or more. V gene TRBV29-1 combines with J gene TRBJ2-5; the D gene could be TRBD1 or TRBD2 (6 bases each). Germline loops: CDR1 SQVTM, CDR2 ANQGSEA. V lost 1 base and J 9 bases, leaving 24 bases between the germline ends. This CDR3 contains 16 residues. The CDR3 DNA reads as TGCAGCGTTGAAGTGTCTGGGTCAGGGGTCAGGGAGGCCCAGTACTTC. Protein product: CSVEVSGSGVREAQYF.

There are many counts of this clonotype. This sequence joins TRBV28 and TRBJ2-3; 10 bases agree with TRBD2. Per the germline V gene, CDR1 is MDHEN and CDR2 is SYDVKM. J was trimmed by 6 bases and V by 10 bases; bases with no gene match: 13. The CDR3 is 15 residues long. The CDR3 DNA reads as TGTGCCACCAGAAATCCAGCGGGGGGGGGGGATACGCAGTATTTT. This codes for CATRNPAGGGDTQYF.

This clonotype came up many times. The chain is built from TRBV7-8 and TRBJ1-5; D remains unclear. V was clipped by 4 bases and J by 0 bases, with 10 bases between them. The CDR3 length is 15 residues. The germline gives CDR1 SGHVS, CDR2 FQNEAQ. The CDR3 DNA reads TGTGCCAGCAGCTGGGGAGCGAGTAGCAATCAGCCCCAGCATTTT. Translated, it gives CASSWGASSNQPQHF.

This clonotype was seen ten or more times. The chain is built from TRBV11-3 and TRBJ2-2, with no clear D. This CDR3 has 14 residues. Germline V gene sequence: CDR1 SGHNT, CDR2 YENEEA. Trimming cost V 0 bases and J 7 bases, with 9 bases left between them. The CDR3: CASSLDSRLGELFF. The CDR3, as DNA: TGTGCCAGCAGCTTAGATTCACGCCTCGGGGAGCTGTTTTTT.

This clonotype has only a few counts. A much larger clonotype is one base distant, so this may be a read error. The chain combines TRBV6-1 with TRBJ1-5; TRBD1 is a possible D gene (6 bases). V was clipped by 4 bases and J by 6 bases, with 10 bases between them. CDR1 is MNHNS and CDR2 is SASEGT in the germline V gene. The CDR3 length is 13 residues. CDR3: CASSVGGGQPQHF. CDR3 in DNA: TGTGCCAGCAGTGTCGGAGGGGGTCAGCCCCAGCATTTT.

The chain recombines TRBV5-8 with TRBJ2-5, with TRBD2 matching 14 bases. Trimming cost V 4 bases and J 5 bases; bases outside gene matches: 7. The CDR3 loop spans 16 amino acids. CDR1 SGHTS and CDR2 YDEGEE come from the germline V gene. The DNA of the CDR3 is TGTGCCAGCAGCGCCGGGACTAGCGGGAGAACGGAGACCCAGTACTTC. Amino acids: CASSAGTSGRTETQYF.

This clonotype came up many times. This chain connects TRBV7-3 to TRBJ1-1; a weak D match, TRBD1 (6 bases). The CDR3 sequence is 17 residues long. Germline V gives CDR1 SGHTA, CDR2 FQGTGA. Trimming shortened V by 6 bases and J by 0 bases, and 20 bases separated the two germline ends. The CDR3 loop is CASRPGQWGALNTEAFF. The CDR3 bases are TGTGCCAGCAGACCCGGACAGTGGGGCGCCTTGAACACTGAAGCTTTCTTT.